This entry lists 30 T cell receptor beta chains sequenced from one sample in a study of graft-versus-host responses after intestinal transplantation. Sequencing used immunoSEQ multiplex PCR; TCRdb keeps in-frame clones, though not all of them. The sample records some 110,000 clones, 93% being singletons. These receptors lack a known antigen. The material sequenced was unstimulated CD8+ T cells sorted from spleen or lymph node cells, taken before transplant. Receptor source: a human donor who was the organ donor for an intestinal transplant.

This clone was seen a few times. This chain connects TRBV19 to TRBJ2-7; 12 bases align to TRBD2. The CDR3 is made up of 20 amino acids. V trimming: 3 bases; J trimming: 0 bases; junction bases outside the gene matches: 15. Germline V CDR1 and CDR2: LNHDA, SQIVND (reference sequence). CDR3 region: CASSIPTSGSLGPSSYEQYF. The CDR3 DNA follows: TGTGCCAGTAGTATTCCGACTAGCGGGAGCCTGGGACCTAGCTCCTACGAGCAGTACTTC.

The CDR3 region has the DNA TGCAGCGTTGGGCAGGGGACTTCCTCCCCTTACGAGCAGTACTTC. The encoded protein is CSVGQGTSSPYEQYF. The chain combines TRBV29-1 with TRBJ2-7; D assignment may be TRBD1 or TRBD2 (6 bases each). Between the trimmed V and J ends, which lost 4 bases and 4 bases, there was a span of 20 bases. Germline V gives CDR1 SQVTM, CDR2 ANQGSEA. The length of the CDR3 is 15 residues.

The chain links TRBV5-1 to TRBJ2-5; 7 bases are a match to TRBD2. The CDR3 spans 14 residues. The V and J ends lost 5 bases and 5 bases, in that order; junction bases with no gene match: 9. From germline, CDR1 is SGHRS and CDR2 YFSETQ. CDR3 DNA: TGCGCCAGCAGGGACGGGCTGGGAGGGGAGACCCAGTACTTC. Residues: CASRDGLGGETQYF.

The chain has TRBV27 and TRBJ1-4; D is possibly TRBD1 (6 bases). Between the trimmed V and J ends, which lost 2 bases and 10 bases, there was a span of 11 bases. The germline CDR1 and CDR2 sequences are MNHEY and SMNVEV (reference sequence). The CDR3 has 13 amino acids. The CDR3: CASSLVGGAKLFF. The DNA of the CDR3 is TGTGCCAGCAGTTTAGTCGGGGGGGCAAAACTGTTTTTT. Full variable domain (remainder filled in from reference TRBV27 and TRBJ1-4): EAQVTQNPRYLITVTGKKLTVTCSQNMNHEYMSWYRQDPGLGLRQIYYSMNVEVTDKGDVPEGYKVSRKEKRNFPLILESPSPNQTSLYFCASSLVGGAKLFFGSGTQLSVL.

A single count supports this clone. The chain joins TRBV27 to TRBJ1-1; D unresolved. CDR1 MNHEY and CDR2 SMNVEV come from the germline V gene (reference sequence). With 5 bases removed from V and 4 bases from J, the gap between germline ends came to 11 bases. The CDR3 has 13 residues. Here the CDR3 DNA reads TGTGCCAGCAGTCCCCCGAGGCGCACTGAAGCTTTCTTT. This encodes CASSPPRRTEAFF.

The gene calls are TRBV9 and TRBJ1-2, with TRBD1 as a possible D gene (5 bases). The V gene lost 4 bases and the J gene lost 1 base, with 11 bases spanning the gap. This CDR3 is built from 14 residues. The germline V gene encodes CDR1 SGDLS and CDR2 YYNGEE. The CDR3 DNA follows: TGTGCCAGCAGCTCCGGGACCCTTAACTATGGCTACACCTTC. Protein sequence: CASSSGTLNYGYTF.

V is TRBV25-1 and J is TRBJ1-2; D is perhaps TRBD1 (5 bases). Deletions cut 2 bases from V and 3 bases from J, with 13 bases between. Germline V gene sequence: CDR1 MGHDK, CDR2 SYGVNS. The length of the CDR3 is 15 residues. The CDR3 loop is CASSEGVGDHYGYTF. The CDR3 coding sequence is TGTGCCAGCAGTGAAGGGGTGGGGGATCACTATGGCTACACCTTC.

This chain links TRBV19 with TRBJ2-2, with D possibly being TRBD2 (5 bases). The CDR3 covers 15 residues. V was cut by 1 base and J by 2 bases, with 8 bases left in between. Germline CDR1 LNHDA, CDR2 SQIVND (reference sequence). The DNA of the CDR3 is TGTGCCAGTAGTATAGTAGCGCGAAACACCGGGGAGCTGTTTTTT. Protein product: CASSIVARNTGELFF.

Comment on this clone: A junction boundary mismatches the germline segment, possibly from a read error. The chain links TRBV6-6 to TRBJ1-2, with TRBD1 identical over 7 bases. Looked up from germline, CDR1 is MNHNY and CDR2 is SVGAGI (reference sequence). The CDR3 has 13 residues. The CDR3 nucleotides are TGTGCCAGCAGTTACTACGTTGGACAGGACCTTATCTTC. As protein: CASSYYVGQDLIF.

The rearrangement joins TRBV29-1 to TRBJ1-2; tentatively, D is TRBD1 (6 bases). This CDR3 region has 14 residues. Germline V gene sequence: CDR1 SQVTM, CDR2 ANQGSEA. V was trimmed by 5 bases and J by 4 bases, leaving 17 bases between them. CDR3 sequence reads: CSVQFRGEFYGYTF. The DNA of the CDR3 is TGCAGCGTTCAGTTCAGGGGCGAGTTCTATGGCTACACCTTC.

CDR3 amino acids: CASSQSGLTKDTQYF. As DNA, the CDR3 is TGCGCCAGCAGCCAAAGTGGCCTGACAAAAGATACGCAGTATTTT. J is TRBJ2-3 and V is TRBV4-3; no clear D gene. CDR1 LGHNA and CDR2 YSLEER come from the germline V gene. V was cut by 2 bases and J by 5 bases, with 14 bases left in between. The CDR3 spans 15 residues.

J is TRBJ1-4 and V is TRBV9; 12 nucleotides match TRBD1. Germline-derived CDR1 and CDR2 are SGDLS and YYNGEE. The CDR3 sequence is 14 residues long. V lost 3 bases and J lost 8; bases outside the gene matches: 2. As DNA, the CDR3 is TGTGCCAGCAGCGGCGGGACAGGGGGCGAAAAACTGTTTTTT. The encoded protein is CASSGGTGGEKLFF.

The chain couples TRBV4-1 to TRBJ2-3; D remains ambiguous. Germline V gene sequence: CDR1 MGHRA, CDR2 YSYEKL. The CDR3 extends over 20 amino acids. V gave up 4 bases and J gave up 0 bases, with 26 bases separating them. This CDR3 is CASSPSGAGVPPTSTDTQYF. In DNA form, the CDR3 reads TGCGCCAGCAGCCCATCTGGTGCAGGTGTACCCCCAACTAGCACAGATACGCAGTATTTT.

The rearrangement uses TRBV19 and TRBJ2-1; no clear D. The CDR3 spans 11 residues. V lost 0 bases and J lost 8, with 2 bases in between. Germline V CDR1 and CDR2: LNHDA, SQIVND (reference sequence). CDR3 bases: TGTGCCAGTAGTATAGATCATGAGCAGTTCTTC. Amino acid sequence: CASSIDHEQFF.

The chain has TRBV2 and TRBJ2-5; TRBD2 aligns across 7 bases. Germline lookup yields CDR1 SNHLY and CDR2 FYNNEI. After removal of 7 bases from V and 5 bases from J, the junction contained 10 bases not matched to a gene. The CDR3 contains 14 residues. This CDR3 is CASTLGLDRETQYF. The CDR3 region has the DNA TGTGCCAGCACACTTGGACTAGATAGGGAGACCCAGTACTTC.

This clone is a singleton in its sample. The chain employs TRBV30 and TRBJ2-5; TRBD2 might be the D (5 bases). Germline V lookup: CDR1 GTSNPN, CDR2 SVGIG (reference sequence). The CDR3 totals 13 residues. Trimming stripped 2 bases from V and 5 bases from J, with 12 bases between. CDR3 sequence: CAWSLLERETQYF. Here the CDR3 DNA reads TGTGCCTGGAGTCTCCTTGAGCGGGAGACCCAGTACTTC.

The chain couples TRBV27 to TRBJ1-1, with a possible D match to TRBD1 (5 bases). The germline V gene has CDR1 MNHEY and CDR2 SMNVEV (reference sequence). The length of the CDR3 is 13 residues. V was cut by 2 bases and J by 4 bases, with 8 bases left in between. CDR3 DNA: TGTGCCAGCAGTTTACGGGGGACCACTGAAGCTTTCTTT. Translating gives CASSLRGTTEAFF.

The rearrangement joins TRBV27 to TRBJ1-1; D is uncertain. Trimming took off 6 bases at V and 3 bases at J, with 17 bases between the two ends. From germline, CDR1 is MNHEY and CDR2 SMNVEV (reference sequence). CDR3 length: 15 amino acids. The CDR3 reads CASSTWAHGDTEAFF. The CDR3 DNA reads as TGTGCCAGCAGCACTTGGGCCCACGGGGACACTGAAGCTTTCTTT.

The J gene is TRBJ2-3, the V gene TRBV5-1; 11 bases fit TRBD1. There are 15 residues in the CDR3. Per germline, CDR1 SGHRS and CDR2 YFSETQ. V lost 3 bases, J lost 2 bases, and 2 bases stayed unmatched. In DNA form, the CDR3 reads TGCGCCAGCAGCTGGGGACAGGGGGACACAGATACGCAGTATTTT. This gives the protein CASSWGQGDTDTQYF.

The rearrangement joins TRBV7-9 to TRBJ1-2; D call uncertain. This CDR3 is 15 amino acids long. From germline, CDR1 is SEHNR and CDR2 FQNEAQ (reference sequence). The ends were cut back, 5 bases at V and 4 bases at J, with 17 bases in the middle. For the CDR3, the DNA is TGTGCCAGCAGCGCGCCGGGCCCTCCCCGCTATGGCTACACCTTC. Translating gives CASSAPGPPRYGYTF.

J is TRBJ1-5 and V is TRBV10-2; TRBD1 might be the D (5 bases). There are 13 residues in the CDR3. Germline V gene lookup returns CDR1 WSHSY and CDR2 SAAADI. Trimming cost V 2 bases and J 7 bases, with 9 bases left between them. DNA of the CDR3: TGCGCCAGCAGTGAGACTAGGGGCCAGCCCCAGCATTTT. It is translated as CASSETRGQPQHF.

The gene calls are TRBV15 and TRBJ2-7; TRBD1 aligns across 7 bases. The CDR3 runs 15 residues. J gave up 1 base and V 0 bases, and 3 bases lay outside the gene matches. Per germline, CDR1 LNHNV and CDR2 YYDKDF (reference sequence). CDR3 coding DNA: TGTGCCACCAGCAGAGAAAAACAGGGGTCCTACGAGCAGTACTTC. Protein: CATSREKQGSYEQYF.

The V gene is TRBV5-1, the J gene TRBJ1-1; weak D call: TRBD1 (5 bases). V shed 1 base and J shed 1 base, with 14 bases lying between them. This CDR3 comprises 16 residues. From germline, CDR1 is SGHRS and CDR2 YFSETQ. The CDR3 spells CASSLYLRTPNTEAFF. For the CDR3, the DNA is TGCGCCAGCAGCTTGTATCTTAGGACACCGAACACTGAAGCTTTCTTT.

The chain recombines TRBV5-1 with TRBJ2-1; TRBD2 aligns across 9 bases. Germline CDR1 reads SGHRS; CDR2 reads YFSETQ. The length of the CDR3 is 15 residues. V shed 5 bases, J shed 5 bases, and the junction held 8 bases outside the gene matches. CDR3 loop: CASSPGTSTNNEQFF. The CDR3 DNA is TGCGCCAGCAGTCCCGGGACTAGCACCAACAATGAGCAGTTCTTC.

This rearrangement joins TRBV9 to TRBJ2-5, with 7 positions matching TRBD1. Trimming cost V 4 bases and J 0 bases; bases outside gene matches: 6. This CDR3 contains 15 residues. The V gene's germline CDR1 is SGDLS and CDR2 YYNGEE. Here the CDR3 reads CASSRTGTDQETQYF. CDR3 coding DNA: TGTGCCAGCAGCAGAACCGGGACAGACCAAGAGACCCAGTACTTC.

The chain couples TRBV14 to TRBJ1-5; D not resolved. The CDR3 is 13 amino acids. The germline CDR1 and CDR2 sequences are SGHDN and FVKESK. Trimming stripped 3 bases from V and 6 bases from J, with 9 bases between. The CDR3 sequence is CASSHIGPQPQHF. The DNA of the CDR3 is TGTGCCAGCAGCCATATAGGCCCTCAGCCCCAGCATTTT.

This chain links TRBV20-1 with TRBJ2-5; a weak D match, TRBD2 (6 bases). The CDR3 consists of 11 residues. V was cut by 8 bases and J by 5 bases, with 12 bases left in between. Germline V CDR1 and CDR2: DFQATT, SNEGSKA (reference sequence). The chain's CDR3 is CSSGRRETQYF. For the CDR3, the DNA is TGCAGTTCTGGGAGGAGGGAGACCCAGTACTTC.

The chain has TRBV28 and TRBJ1-2; D gene unclear. V gave up 5 bases and J gave up 2 bases, with 15 bases separating them. This CDR3 contains 15 residues. Germline lookup yields CDR1 MDHEN and CDR2 SYDVKM. The CDR3 coding sequence is TGTGCCAGCAGTCCGGACGGATCCCCAAACTATGGCTACACCTTC. This gives the protein CASSPDGSPNYGYTF.

This chain joins TRBV27 and TRBJ2-1; D possibly corresponds to TRBD1 (6 bases). The CDR3 extends over 14 amino acids. Deletions cut 2 bases from V and 8 bases from J, with 13 bases between. CDR1 is MNHEY, CDR2 SMNVEV, per germline (reference sequence). CDR3 DNA sequence: TGTGCCAGCAGTTTAACAGCCAGGGGAGATGAGCAGTTCTTC. Protein sequence: CASSLTARGDEQFF.

About this clone itself: One end of the junction is discordant with germline, which a read error may explain. The CDR3 nucleotides are TGTGCCACCAGCAGCCTACTCGGGACAGACACTCGCTTC. Translated, it gives CATSSLLGTDTRF. V gene TRBV15 combines with J gene TRBJ2-7, with 7 bases matching TRBD1. Germline CDR1 and CDR2: LNHNV and YYDKDF (reference sequence). The CDR3 runs to 13 residues. Variable domain in full (rest from reference TRBV15 and TRBJ2-7): DAMVIQNPRYQVTQFGKPVTLSCSQTLNHNVMYWYQQKSSQAPKLLFHYYDKDFNNEADTPDNFQSRRPNTSFCFLDIRSPGLGDTAMYLCATSSLLGTDTRFGPGTRLTVT.